This T cell receptor (beta chain) originates from a study of T-cell reconstitution after alpha-beta-depleted transplantation in children (dated by TCRdb to about 2016). As for the study more broadly: T-cell immune reconstitution after TCRalphabeta/CD19-depleted allogeneic hematopoietic cell transplantation in children was quantitatively tracked in the study by means of TCR repertoire profiling.

The sample's treatment or condition label, decoded: allogeneic hematopoietic cell transplantation with graft depleted of TCRalphabeta T cells and CD19 B cells. The children who served as transplant recipients had been given grafts of TCRalphabeta/CD19-depleted allogeneic hematopoietic cells. What the authors observed across the whole study: In some patients, the high TCRbeta diversity seen at day 60 was put down to recipient T cells and intrathymic progenitors that had survived conditioning. About two months after transplant, the apparently early recovery of alphabetaT-cell counts reportedly depended on just several hundred clones that had expanded rapidly and came from non-depleted graft cells. The frequencies of hyperexpanded clones fell over the following months, and after one year, T-cell counts and TCRbeta diversity were mostly attributed to newly produced T cells.

There are 15 amino acids in the CDR3, from cysteine to phenylalanine inclusive. Left in the record is the CDR3 DNA by itself, 45 bases read in frame from the first base. V and J lose 6 bases and 6 bases, and a span of 19 bases separates them. CDR1 and CDR2, per the germline V gene, are SGHVS and FQNEAQ. About this clonotype itself: Its antigen specificity is not known. No base quality information exists; no much larger clone differs at one position.

The library was obtained by PCR. This sample was sequenced with an Illumina HiSeq 2500. TCR library preparation used molecular barcoding, with unique molecular identifiers applied to normalize quantification of the TCRbeta repertoire. TCRdb reran the public reads through fastp at Q25 and MiXCR, keeping productive beta chains. Rows merge per CDR3 protein into single entries with the most common DNA and genes. This sample is represented by about a million distinct CDR3 sequences; roughly 29% of them were singletons. Approximately 30% of the sample is held by the ten biggest clonotypes. Material: PBMCs, mostly from graft donor cells, obtained 360 days after TCRalphabeta/CD19-depleted stem cell transplant. The source is a boy in the first two years of life who had a stem cell transplant for SCID, so the T cells may come from the graft donor. Recombination joined TRBV7-8 with TRBJ2-3; TRBD2 could be the D gene, as 6 bases match. The nucleotides are TGTGCCAGCAGTTCGACTAGGGCCCTGTTGGATACGCAGTATTTT. This yields the protein CASSSTRALLDTQYF.